In this sample, the clone carrying this T cell receptor beta chain turned up a few times. What it binds is unknown. This sample is drawn from a study of regulatory T cells in long-lasting Graves disease. Whole-study findings and limits: Fewer public clonotypes were shared by new patients (about 940) than by persistent patients (around 2,800). Persistent Graves' patients showed reduced TCR diversity versus newly diagnosed patients. Accuracy was possibly reduced by small sample size.

The time point here: persistent/refractory GD, antithyroid drugs over 5 years with positive TRAb. Extracted RNA from PBMCs served as the source of the TCR library. In building TCR beta libraries, iRepertoire HTBI primers were used together with Arm-PCR of CDR3 regions. Authors' processing steps: 60 to 65 TRBV and roughly 15 TRBJ segments were identified across samples. One entry per CDR3 protein, called by TCRdb with MiXCR from the multiplex PCR reads. It is TCRdb's table, rather than the study itself, that gives the V and J calls and clone size. The repertoire consists of about 460,000 distinct CDR3 sequences, with around a fifth occurring once and the leading ten covering about an eighth. This clonotype originated in a female donor with Graves disease. The specimen comprised peripheral blood mononuclear cells (PBMCs), sampled when the disease was refractory, from a patient treated with antithyroid drugs.

DNA of the CDR3: TGTGCCAGTACTCCCCCGGGGCGCGTGAGTCAGCCCCAGCATTTT. Its translation: CASTPPGRVSQPQHF. The J gene is TRBJ1-5, the V gene TRBV19, with D possibly TRBD1 on 5 matching bases. Trimming took off 7 bases at V and 6 bases at J, with 19 bases between the two ends. This CDR3 spans 15 amino acids. CDR1 is LNHDA, CDR2 SQIVND, per germline (reference sequence).